A selection of T cell receptor beta chains follows, all from one sample in a study of T cell repertoires in cytomegalovirus infection. TCRdb reanalysed the reads using MiXCR and keeps one entry per CDR3 protein. The table lists under 350,000 distinct CDR3 sequences, roughly 9.5% of them singletons, with roughly 4% in the top ten. Sequencing was carried out using PBMCs. These receptors came from a human donor in good health (CMV status not recorded). Some clones in this sample may be carry-over from other donors' samples. CDR3s include the opening cysteine and the closing phenylalanine or tryptophan.

j_call v_call cdr3_aa
TRBJ2-7 TRBV12-3/TRBV12-4 CASSFQTVSYEQYF
TRBJ2-5 TRBV20-1 CSGRTGHQETQYF
TRBJ1-1 TRBV2 CASSRARAEAFF
TRBJ1-5 TRBV28 CASSPPQGHQPQHF
TRBJ2-5 TRBV7-6 CASTETSGRGETQYF
TRBJ2-1 TRBV7-6 CASSLTAGGGFSYNEQFF
TRBJ2-2 TRBV6-2/TRBV6-3 CASIVSIPGELFF
TRBJ2-2 TRBV6-6 CASSRDSTGELFF
TRBJ1-6 TRBV7-2 CASSRGQGGNSPLHF
TRBJ2-1 TRBV12-5 CASGPRGSYSYNEQFF
TRBJ1-1 TRBV20-1 CSAFGQGAKAEAFF
TRBJ2-2 TRBV27 CASSLSGTSGRDVATGELFF
TRBJ1-6 TRBV6-2/TRBV6-3 CASAWAGSYNSPLHF
TRBJ2-2 TRBV7-3 CASTLMAGNTGELFF
TRBJ2-7 TRBV7-6 CASSLGADPYEQYF
TRBJ1-2 TRBV5-6 CASSLVGRKDYGYTF
TRBJ2-7 TRBV7-2 CASSFSATSSGTSGKFYEQYF
TRBJ2-7 TRBV27 CASSLSSGYEQYF
TRBJ2-3 TRBV7-8 CASSTLAGGRADTQYF
TRBJ2-5 TRBV19 CASSRAWDGGETQYF
TRBJ2-7 TRBV28 CASSLRTDPYEQYF
TRBJ1-4 TRBV7-2 CASSFTGRVNEKLFF
TRBJ2-7 TRBV6-2/TRBV6-3 CASSYFGLAGRYEQYF
TRBJ2-5 TRBV27 CASSLSVGGQFIF
TRBJ2-2 TRBV6-2/TRBV6-3 CASSYSTLAGGLNTGELFF
TRBJ2-5 TRBV7-9 CASSLYGAGGETQYF